The next 17 T cell receptor beta chains were all read from a single sample in a study of early T cells in non-severe SARS-CoV-2 infection. TCRdb re-analysed the 5' RACE reads in MiXCR, keeping a single row per CDR3 protein. The sample has around 98,000 distinct CDR3 sequences, 8% to 13% seen once. The sample consisted of whole blood. These receptors all stem from an adult who was a healthcare worker with PCR-confirmed SARS-CoV-2 infection or an uninfected control (not recorded which).

This clonotype has only a few counts. The chain is built from TRBV20-1 and TRBJ1-1, with a tentative D call TRBD1 (5 bases). The germline V gene encodes CDR1 DFQATT and CDR2 SNEGSKA (reference sequence). This CDR3 has 11 amino acids. V was shortened by 3 bases and J by 11 bases, with 13 bases between the two germline ends. In DNA form, the CDR3 reads TGCAGTGCTAGGGGGACCGTTGGGGCTTTCTTT. It specifies CSARGTVGAFF.

This clonotype was observed at least ten times. The J gene is TRBJ2-4, the V gene TRBV15; D unclear. Trimming took 5 bases from V and 7 from J, leaving 15 bases between them. Germline loops: CDR1 LNHNV, CDR2 YYDKDF (reference sequence). The CDR3 extends over 14 amino acids. CDR3: CATSAHPPRNIQYF. Here the CDR3 DNA reads TGTGCCACCAGCGCCCACCCTCCCAGGAACATTCAGTACTTC.

This clonotype appeared a single time. The chain employs TRBV6-1 and TRBJ2-7; D may be TRBD1 (6 bases). V lost 2 bases to trimming and J lost 4 bases, with 15 bases between them. The CDR3 totals 15 residues. The V gene's germline CDR1 is MNHNS and CDR2 SASEGT. The CDR3: CASSEFRTEIYEQYF. CDR3 nucleotide sequence: TGTGCCAGCAGTGAATTCCGGACAGAGATTTACGAGCAGTACTTC.

Note on this clonotype: A much larger clone lies one base from this, so it may be a read error. The CDR3 loop is CACNTDREEYQPQHF. For the CDR3, the DNA is TGTGCCTGCAACACAGACAGGGAGGAATATCAGCCCCAGCATTTT. The chain joins TRBV28 to TRBJ1-5, with TRBD1 matching over 7 bases. From germline, CDR1 is MDHEN and CDR2 SYDVKM. This CDR3 has 15 residues. The J segment lost 5 bases and the V segment lost 11 bases, leaving 15 bases of the junction unmatched.

The V call is TRBV30, the J call TRBJ1-1; a possible D gene is TRBD1 (5 bases). The CDR3 length is 13 residues. The V end lost 0 bases, the J end lost 4 bases, and 9 bases lay between the germline ends. Germline V CDR1 and CDR2: GTSNPN, SVGIG (reference sequence). For the CDR3, the DNA is TGTGCCTGGAGTGTCGGGGCGGGCACTGAAGCTTTCTTT. This encodes CAWSVGAGTEAFF. The variable domain in full, with the rest retrieved from reference TRBV30 and TRBJ1-1, is SQTIHQWPATLVQPVGSPLSLECTVEGTSNPNLYWYRQAAGRGLQLLFYSVGIGQISSEVPQNLSASRPQDRQFILSSKKLLLSDSGFYLCAWSVGAGTEAFFGQGTRLTVV.

This chain links TRBV5-1 with TRBJ2-1; no firm D call. The ends were cut back, 1 base at V and 5 bases at J, with 7 bases in the middle. This CDR3 region has 13 residues. Germline-derived CDR1 and CDR2 are SGHRS and YFSETQ. CDR3 nucleotide sequence: TGCGCCAGCAGCTTGCTCTCTCACAATGAGCAGTTCTTC. Protein sequence: CASSLLSHNEQFF.

There are a few counts of this clonotype. The chain recombines TRBV20-1 with TRBJ2-7, with 13 nucleotides matching TRBD2. Germline loops: CDR1 DFQATT, CDR2 SNEGSKA (reference sequence). This CDR3 comprises 16 residues. V lost 2 bases to trimming and J lost 4 bases; unmatched junction nucleotides: 8. The CDR3 loop reads CSARNRGLAGLYEQYF. The CDR3 DNA is TGCAGTGCTAGAAATCGGGGACTAGCGGGACTTTACGAGCAGTACTTC.

The J gene is TRBJ2-2, the V gene TRBV7-9, with D unresolved. Germline assignment: CDR1 SEHNR and CDR2 FQNEAQ (reference sequence). This CDR3 is 14 amino acids long. Trimming took 4 bases from V and 4 from J, leaving 10 bases between them. CDR3 sequence reads: CASSSLQSTGELFF. The CDR3 region has the DNA TGTGCCAGCAGCTCTCTTCAGAGCACCGGGGAGCTGTTTTTT. The variable domain in full, completed from reference TRBV7-9 and TRBJ2-2, reads DTGVSQNPRHKITKRGQNVTFRCDPISEHNRLYWYRQTLGQGPEFLTYFQNEAQLEKSRLLSDRFSAERPKGSFSTLEIQRTEQGDSAMYLCASSSLQSTGELFFGEGSRLTVL.

The genes are TRBV6-5 and TRBJ2-7, with D possibly matching TRBD2 (6 bases). Germline V gene lookup returns CDR1 MNHEY and CDR2 SVGAGI. Trimming left V 6 bases short and J 0 bases short, with 18 bases between. The CDR3 has 16 amino acids. This chain's CDR3 is CASRGVGTQDSYEQYF. In nucleotides, the CDR3 is TGTGCCAGCAGGGGGGTTGGGACTCAAGACTCCTACGAGCAGTACTTC.

This clonotype turned up a few times. This chain links TRBV7-6 with TRBJ2-3; D is undetermined. CDR1 SGHVS and CDR2 FNYEAQ come from the germline V gene. This CDR3 spans 16 amino acids. The V end lost 5 bases, the J end lost 4 bases, and 19 bases lay between the germline ends. In DNA, the CDR3 is TGTGCCAGCAGCCCCTCGACGGGCCCCGGAGCAGATACGCAGTATTTT. Its translation is CASSPSTGPGADTQYF.

The genes are TRBV5-1 and TRBJ1-1; 7 nucleotides align to TRBD1. Germline CDR1 is SGHRS and CDR2 is YFSETQ. CDR3 size: 16 residues. J lost 7 bases, V lost 0 bases, and 12 bases had no gene match. The CDR3 sequence is CASSLGQGLLDGEAFF. Written as DNA, the CDR3 is TGCGCCAGCAGCTTGGGACAGGGACTCCTCGACGGTGAAGCTTTCTTT.

There are a few counts of this clonotype. The CDR3 loop reads CASSEVGEAFF. The CDR3 DNA sequence: TGTGCCAGCAGTGAAGTCGGAGAAGCTTTCTTT. The chain carries TRBV6-1 and TRBJ1-1; D uncertain. The length of the CDR3 is 11 residues. Germline V gene data show CDR1 as MNHNS and CDR2 as SASEGT. V lost 1 base and J lost 8, with 5 bases in between.

This clonotype appeared a few times. This rearrangement joins TRBV6-6 to TRBJ2-1, with 7 bases fitting TRBD1. The V segment lost 5 bases and the J segment 9 bases; nucleotides outside the gene matches: 1. The length of the CDR3 is 11 residues. Per germline, CDR1 MNHNY and CDR2 SVGAGI (reference sequence). The CDR3 DNA follows: TGTGCCAGCAGTCCAGGGGGTGAGCAGTTCTTC. Its translation: CASSPGGEQFF.

This clonotype has at least ten counts. V is TRBV6-6 and J is TRBJ2-2, with 9 bases fitting TRBD1. After removal of 4 bases from V and 2 bases from J, the junction contained 5 bases not matched to a gene. The germline V gene encodes CDR1 MNHNY and CDR2 SVGAGI (reference sequence). The CDR3 has 16 residues. In nucleotides, the CDR3 is TGTGCCAGCAGTTTCACGGGACAGGGAAACACCGGGGAGCTGTTTTTT. It translates to CASSFTGQGNTGELFF.

This clonotype came up a few times. The chain carries TRBV30 and TRBJ1-2; D is ambiguous. The CDR3 runs to 13 residues. Germline CDR1 is GTSNPN and CDR2 is SVGIG (reference sequence). The V end was cut by 2 bases, the J end by 4 bases, with 11 bases between. Here the CDR3 DNA reads TGTGCCTGGAGTAGGATCGAACTCTATGGCTACACCTTC. Its translation: CAWSRIELYGYTF.

In its sample, this clonotype was seen many times. The chain couples TRBV28 to TRBJ1-5; TRBD1 is a possible D gene (5 bases). Germline V lookup: CDR1 MDHEN, CDR2 SYDVKM. Trimming removed 5 bases from V and 2 bases from J, with 19 bases in between. The CDR3 is made up of 17 amino acids. The CDR3 DNA is TGTGCCAGCAGTATATCCGGGATCGGAGGGGGCAATCAGCCCCAGCATTTT. It encodes CASSISGIGGGNQPQHF.

On this clonotype: A read error may account for a junction end that differs from germline. This chain uses TRBV5-1 with TRBJ1-1, with TRBD1 as a possible D gene (5 bases). The CDR3 runs 15 residues. Looked up from germline, CDR1 is SGHRS and CDR2 is YFSETQ. This CDR3 is CASSLVQGVNTEAFF. CDR3 coding DNA: TGCGCCAGCAGCTTGGTTCAAGGGGTAAACACCGAAGCTTTCTTT.